This T cell receptor (beta chain) emerged from a study of blood T cells in healthy people across ages. Per germline, CDR1 SEHNR and CDR2 FQNEAQ (reference sequence). The CDR3 length is 15 residues. The J segment lost 3 bases and the V segment lost 7 bases, leaving 7 bases of the junction unmatched. Primers used in a second PCR of roughly 6 to 11 cycles were a sample-barcoded 5' primer and a J-beta primer mix. TCRdb called the 5' RACE reads again in MiXCR, with one record for every CDR3 protein. The sample contains around 1,700,000 distinct CDR3 sequences, under 30% of which appear only once. Total RNA extraction produced at least 6 micrograms (per sample) for the study. This clonotype was counted only a few times.

This clonotype was obtained from a woman in her thirties in good health. This chain connects TRBV7-9 to TRBJ2-1; TRBD1 aligns across 9 bases. Sequenced material: blood. CDR3 residues: CASTQDRGDYNEQFF. The CDR3 coding sequence is TGTGCCAGCACCCAGGACAGGGGAGACTACAATGAGCAGTTCTTC.